This T cell receptor (beta chain) was identified during a study of blood T cell repertoires in COVID-19. Study background: COVID-19 samples, acute and convalescent, were from the United States, Italy and Spain. T cells, B-cell-depleted T cells, or PBMCs supplied cDNA or gDNA.

Germline V lookup: CDR1 MNHEY, CDR2 SVGEGT. This CDR3 region has 12 residues. Assay used: immunoSEQ multiplex PCR; TCRdb lists only in-frame clones, some missing. The table records 400,000 to 450,000 clones, roughly 90% of them present only once. On this clone: Relative to the germline gene, one junction end is altered; a read error may explain this.

This chain joins TRBV6-2 or TRBV6-3 and TRBJ2-3; 13 nucleotides match TRBD2. The sequencing sample was made of peripheral blood. This sequence originates from a woman aged 40 to 49 with COVID-19, enrolled during active disease. CDR3 amino acids: CASSLTSGRGHF. CDR3 bases: TGTGCCAGCAGTTTAACTAGCGGGAGGGGGCATTTT.